This T cell receptor (beta chain) is from a study of blood T cell repertoires in COVID-19. Method: immunoSEQ multiplex PCR; TCRdb's copy keeps in-frame clones and lacks some. The sample records about 160,000 clones, more than 75% being singletons. CDR1 SEHNR and CDR2 FQNEAQ come from the germline V gene (reference sequence). V was cut by 4 bases and J by 8 bases, with 17 bases left in between. This CDR3 comprises 15 residues. This rearrangement joins TRBV7-9 to TRBJ2-2; D possibly corresponds to TRBD2 (5 bases). Sequences were obtained from peripheral blood. The TCR was taken from a woman in her forties or fifties with COVID-19, enrolled during active disease. The CDR3 DNA reads TGTGCCAGCAGCTCCGGGATGATGATGACGGGGGAGCTGTTTTTT. Encoded protein: CASSSGMMMTGELFF. Using reference TRBV7-9 and TRBJ2-2 for the parts outside the CDR3, the full variable domain is DTGVSQNPRHKITKRGQNVTFRCDPISEHNRLYWYRQTLGQGPEFLTYFQNEAQLEKSRLLSDRFSAERPKGSFSTLEIQRTEQGDSAMYLCASSSGMMMTGELFFGEGSRLTVL.